The clone carrying this T cell receptor beta chain was counted between two and nine times. There are 14 residues in the CDR3. The junction had 8 bases not matched to a gene; V was cut back by 6 bases and J by 5 bases. Germline V gene sequence: CDR1 MNHEY, CDR2 SVGAGI. This sample was taken from a study of T cells in Graves' hyperthyroidism and ophthalmopathy. Researchers amplified the TCR beta CDR3 regions from RNA transcripts. In the first-round RT-PCR of the TCR CDR3, the HTBI primer set was used. TCRdb ran MiXCR on the multiplex PCR reads and lists one entry per CDR3 protein. The table shows hundreds of thousands of distinct CDR3 sequences, with 45% occurring only once.

J is TRBJ1-2 and V is TRBV6-5, with 8 bases lining up with TRBD1. The sequencing sample was made of peripheral blood or thyroid tissue (not recorded which). The sequence derives from an adult man with Graves' disease, either hyperthyroidism or ophthalmopathy (not recorded which). The CDR3 DNA reads TGTGCCAGCAGAAAGCAGGGACAGGATTATGGCTACACCTTC. Protein: CASRKQGQDYGYTF.